This is a list of T cell receptor beta chains from one sample in a study of T cells in Graves' hyperthyroidism and ophthalmopathy. TCRdb fed the multiplex PCR reads into MiXCR, producing one record per CDR3 protein. The top ten hold approximately 35% of the sample, which has some 340,000 distinct CDR3 sequences, roughly an eighth seen once. The sample was blood. These receptors all come from a woman between 40 and 50 years old with Graves' ophthalmopathy. The CDR3 runs from the conserved cysteine through the conserved F or W. D genes are given only for firm matches. Clone size is given for some rows only: seen once, a few or many times, or a class if the clone is expanded.

abundance: .; d_gene: .; j_gene: TRBJ1-1; v_gene: TRBV5-8; len: 13; CDR3nt: TGTGCCAGCAGCTTGGGGAGGGTCTTTTATGCTTTCTTT; CDR3aa: CASSLGRVFYAFF
abundance: many; d_gene: .; j_gene: TRBJ2-7; v_gene: TRBV6-1; len: 11; CDR3nt: TGTGCCAGCAGCTTTGACAGGGAGCAGTACTTC; CDR3aa: CASSFDREQYF
abundance: few; d_gene: TRBD1; j_gene: TRBJ1-3; v_gene: TRBV7-9; len: 16; CDR3nt: TGTGCCAGCAGCCAAGGACAGGGGGCGCCTGGAAACACCATATATTTT; CDR3aa: CASSQGQGAPGNTIYF
abundance: .; d_gene: TRBD1; j_gene: TRBJ2-5; v_gene: TRBV20-1; len: 15; CDR3nt: TGCAGTGCTAGAGACCCCAGGACAGGGCAAGAGACCCAGTACTTC; CDR3aa: CSARDPRTGQETQYF
abundance: few; d_gene: TRBD1; j_gene: TRBJ2-7; v_gene: TRBV27; len: 15; CDR3nt: TGTGCCAGCAGTTCCCGGCCAGGGGGCGGGTACGAGCAGTACTTC; CDR3aa: CASSSRPGGGYEQYF
abundance: .; d_gene: TRBD1; j_gene: TRBJ2-7; v_gene: TRBV29-1; len: 13; CDR3nt: TGCAGCGTTATATTGGCAGGGGGCTACGAGCAGTACTTC; CDR3aa: CSVILAGGYEQYF
abundance: .; d_gene: .; j_gene: TRBJ2-1; v_gene: TRBV4-1; len: 14; CDR3nt: TGCGCCAGCAGCCAAGAAGCGATTTCTGGGGAGCAGTTCTTC; CDR3aa: CASSQEAISGEQFF
abundance: many; d_gene: .; j_gene: TRBJ1-5; v_gene: TRBV4-1; len: 14; CDR3nt: TGCGCCAGCAGCCAAGTCTTGCCCGGATCGCCCCAGCATTTT; CDR3aa: CASSQVLPGSPQHF
abundance: many; d_gene: .; j_gene: TRBJ2-1; v_gene: TRBV11-1; len: 17; CDR3nt: TGTGCCAGCAGCTTAGTTCGCCGACCCCAGATCGTCCATGAGCAGTTCTTC; CDR3aa: CASSLVRRPQIVHEQFF
abundance: .; d_gene: .; j_gene: TRBJ1-5; v_gene: TRBV20-1; len: 15; CDR3nt: TGCAGTGCTAGAGTACAGGCGGGGAGCAATCAGCCCCAGCATTTT; CDR3aa: CSARVQAGSNQPQHF
abundance: many; d_gene: TRBD2; j_gene: TRBJ2-1; v_gene: TRBV2; len: 12; CDR3nt: TGTGCCAGCAGGCGGGAGCGTGGTGAGCAGTTCTTC; CDR3aa: CASRRERGEQFF
abundance: many; d_gene: TRBD1; j_gene: TRBJ1-2; v_gene: TRBV12-3/TRBV12-4; len: 15; CDR3nt: TGTGCCAGCAGTATGGGACAGGGGGCGGTCTATGGCTACACCTTC; CDR3aa: CASSMGQGAVYGYTF
abundance: .; d_gene: .; j_gene: TRBJ2-7; v_gene: TRBV19; len: 13; CDR3nt: TGTGCCAGTAGTGTGGAGGGGACCTACGAGCAGTACTTC; CDR3aa: CASSVEGTYEQYF
abundance: many; d_gene: TRBD2; j_gene: TRBJ2-5; v_gene: TRBV24-1; len: 16; CDR3nt: TGTGCCACCAGTGATTCTGCACTAGCGGGGGGAGAGACCCAGTACTTC; CDR3aa: CATSDSALAGGETQYF
abundance: few; d_gene: .; j_gene: TRBJ2-4; v_gene: TRBV7-9; len: 16; CDR3nt: TGTGCCAGCAGCTTGTACGAAATCCGGGCCAAAAACATTCAGTACTTC; CDR3aa: CASSLYEIRAKNIQYF
abundance: many; d_gene: TRBD2; j_gene: TRBJ2-3; v_gene: TRBV20-1; len: 19; CDR3nt: TGCAGTGCTAGAGATCTCATGCGGGAGGGCCTTATGGGCACAGATACGCAGTATTTT; CDR3aa: CSARDLMREGLMGTDTQYF
abundance: few; d_gene: .; j_gene: TRBJ1-3; v_gene: TRBV19; len: 14; CDR3nt: TGTGCCAGTAGTGAAAGGACCTCTGGAAACACCATATATTTT; CDR3aa: CASSERTSGNTIYF
abundance: many; d_gene: TRBD1; j_gene: TRBJ1-5; v_gene: TRBV7-2; len: 15; CDR3nt: TGTGCCAGCAGCTTAGGCCGGGACAGGGGACAGCCCCAGCATTTT; CDR3aa: CASSLGRDRGQPQHF
abundance: many; d_gene: .; j_gene: TRBJ1-4; v_gene: TRBV27; len: 15; CDR3nt: TGTGCCAGCAGTCCGACGGGCCAGACTAATGAAAAACTGTTTTTT; CDR3aa: CASSPTGQTNEKLFF
abundance: .; d_gene: TRBD2; j_gene: TRBJ2-1; v_gene: TRBV7-2; len: 16; CDR3nt: TGTGCCAGCAGCCCCACGGATAGCGGGGGGCACAATGAGCAGTTCTTC; CDR3aa: CASSPTDSGGHNEQFF
abundance: .; d_gene: .; j_gene: TRBJ2-7; v_gene: TRBV27; len: 15; CDR3nt: TGTGCCAGCAGTCCCTATTTTGGGGAATTGCACGAGCAGTACTTC; CDR3aa: CASSPYFGELHEQYF
abundance: many; d_gene: .; j_gene: TRBJ2-1; v_gene: TRBV7-2; len: 13; CDR3nt: TGTGCCAGCAGCTCCAGGGTCAGCAATGAGCAGTTCTTC; CDR3aa: CASSSRVSNEQFF
abundance: .; d_gene: .; j_gene: TRBJ1-5; v_gene: TRBV28; len: 14; CDR3nt: TGTGCCAGCAGTTTTAATTTGGGTAATCAGCCCCAGCATTTT; CDR3aa: CASSFNLGNQPQHF
abundance: .; d_gene: TRBD1; j_gene: TRBJ1-2; v_gene: TRBV7-2; len: 15; CDR3nt: TGTGCCAGCAGCTTAGCTGGGACAGGAGTCTATGGCTACACCTTC; CDR3aa: CASSLAGTGVYGYTF
abundance: few; d_gene: TRBD1; j_gene: TRBJ1-1; v_gene: TRBV12-3/TRBV12-4; len: 15; CDR3nt: TGTGCCAGCACTAATTTGGACAGGGGGAACACTGAAGCTTTCTTT; CDR3aa: CASTNLDRGNTEAFF
abundance: many; d_gene: TRBD2; j_gene: TRBJ2-2; v_gene: TRBV27; len: 14; CDR3nt: TGTGCCAGCGCGGGACTAGCGGGAGCCGGGGAGCTGTTTTTT; CDR3aa: CASAGLAGAGELFF
abundance: many; d_gene: .; j_gene: TRBJ2-7; v_gene: TRBV28; len: 15; CDR3nt: TGTGCCAGCAGTCCAACCGCCGGGAGAGCCTACGAGCAGTACTTC; CDR3aa: CASSPTAGRAYEQYF
abundance: many; d_gene: TRBD1; j_gene: TRBJ2-5; v_gene: TRBV27; len: 16; CDR3nt: TGTGCCAGCAGTTTATCTCTCCAGGGGGCGGGTGAGATCCAGTACTTC; CDR3aa: CASSLSLQGAGEIQYF
abundance: many; d_gene: .; j_gene: TRBJ1-3; v_gene: TRBV11-2; len: 16; CDR3nt: TGTGCCAGCAGCTTAGATGTGAGGCACTCTGGAAACACCATATATTTT; CDR3aa: CASSLDVRHSGNTIYF
abundance: .; d_gene: TRBD1; j_gene: TRBJ2-7; v_gene: TRBV5-4; len: 15; CDR3nt: TGTGCCAGCAGCTTGGAGGGGACAGGGCCACACGAGCAGTACTTC; CDR3aa: CASSLEGTGPHEQYF
abundance: many; d_gene: .; j_gene: TRBJ1-1; v_gene: TRBV3-1; len: 13; CDR3nt: TGTGCCAGCAGCCAAGGCCTAGCAGGTGAAGCTTTCTTT; CDR3aa: CASSQGLAGEAFF
abundance: .; d_gene: .; j_gene: TRBJ2-7; v_gene: TRBV9; len: 13; CDR3nt: TGTGCCAGCAGCGTAGCTTGGGACTACGAGCAGTACTTC; CDR3aa: CASSVAWDYEQYF
abundance: .; d_gene: TRBD1; j_gene: TRBJ1-5; v_gene: TRBV28; len: 16; CDR3nt: TGTGCCAGCAGAAAATTGGGACAGGCGGGCAATCAGCCCCAGCATTTT; CDR3aa: CASRKLGQAGNQPQHF
abundance: many; d_gene: TRBD1; j_gene: TRBJ2-7; v_gene: TRBV28; len: 14; CDR3nt: TGTGCCAGCAGTCCCGGGGACAGGTCCTTCCAGCAGTACTTC; CDR3aa: CASSPGDRSFQQYF
abundance: many; d_gene: .; j_gene: TRBJ2-1; v_gene: TRBV10-2; len: 14; CDR3nt: TGCGCCAGCAGTGAGTGGCAGGGAGATAATGAGCAGTTCTTC; CDR3aa: CASSEWQGDNEQFF
abundance: many; d_gene: .; j_gene: TRBJ2-7; v_gene: TRBV28; len: 15; CDR3nt: TGTGCCAGCAGTCCGCAGGGGAAGGGGTCCTACGAGCAGTACTTC; CDR3aa: CASSPQGKGSYEQYF